Listed below are T cell receptor beta chains from one sample, sequenced in a study of long-term antiretroviral therapy in people with HIV. Clones were read by immunoSEQ multiplex PCR, and TCRdb kept only the in-frame ones, dropping some. There are about 20,000 clones in the sample; 90% occur only once, and approximately 9.6% lies in the top ten. Source: unsorted PBMCs, taken 4.2 to 4.5 years before starting antiretroviral therapy. All receptors derive from a woman in her twenties or thirties with HIV. The CDR3 runs from the conserved cysteine through the conserved F or W. A D gene is named only where the DNA matches it firmly. The size field is filled for only some rows; it gives once, few, many or a size class.

clone size	V gene	D gene	J gene	CDR3 protein	CDR3 DNA
-	TRBV9	TRBD2	TRBJ2-5	CASSVGASGDLQETQYF	TGTGCCAGCAGCGTAGGTGCTAGCGGGGACCTCCAAGAGACCCAGTACTTC
-	TRBV5-6	TRBD1	TRBJ1-2	CASTGPGGGYTF	TGTGCCAGCACCGGACCAGGGGGTGGCTACACCTTC
-	TRBV27	-	TRBJ1-2	CASATKGGYGYTF	TGTGCCAGCGCCACCAAGGGGGGCTATGGCTACACCTTC
once	TRBV4-1	-	TRBJ2-7	CASSQVAGGRSYEQYF	TGCGCCAGCAGCCAAGTCGCTGGGGGCCGTTCCTACGAGCAGTACTTC
-	TRBV6-6	-	TRBJ1-1	CASFGKNTEAFF	TGTGCCAGCTTTGGGAAGAACACTGAAGCTTTCTTT
-	TRBV4-1	-	TRBJ2-3	CASSQDPLRAGVGTDTQYF	TGCGCCAGCAGCCAAGATCCTCTCCGGGCAGGGGTGGGTACAGATACGCAGTATTTT
-	TRBV9	-	TRBJ2-3	CASSPGNERTDTQYF	TGTGCCAGCAGCCCTGGGAACGAACGGACAGATACGCAGTATTTT
-	TRBV5-1	TRBD1	TRBJ1-2	CASSLGQGTGYTF	TGCGCCAGCAGCTTGGGACAGGGGACCGGCTACACCTTC
-	TRBV27	-	TRBJ2-3	CASSSSDSRYTDTQYF	TGTGCCAGCAGTTCGTCGGACAGTCGGTACACAGATACGCAGTATTTT
-	TRBV7-3	TRBD1	TRBJ1-3	CASSLRGTGKLGNTIYF	TGTGCCAGCAGCTTAAGGGGGACAGGTAAGCTTGGAAACACCATATATTTT
-	TRBV27	-	TRBJ1-2	CASSSLRGGYGYTF	TGTGCCAGCAGTTCCCTGAGGGGGGGCTATGGCTACACCTTC
-	TRBV27	-	TRBJ1-6	CASSGYSDKSPLHF	TGTGCCAGCAGTGGGTATTCCGATAAATCACCCCTCCACTTT
-	TRBV5-4	TRBD1	TRBJ2-7	CASSPSGTGVYEQYF	TGTGCCAGCAGCCCTTCCGGGACAGGGGTTTACGAGCAGTACTTC
once	TRBV30	-	TRBJ2-7	CAWRGGVEQYF	TGTGCCTGGAGGGGAGGTGTCGAGCAGTACTTC
-	TRBV7-9	-	TRBJ1-6	CASSFSRGENSPLHF	TGTGCCAGCAGCTTCTCCCGGGGAGAGAATTCACCCCTCCACTTT
-	TRBV5-4	TRBD2	TRBJ2-7	CASSPFQPWEGSALYEQYF	TGTGCCAGCAGCCCCTTCCAACCGTGGGAGGGAAGTGCGCTCTACGAGCAGTACTTC
-	TRBV2	-	TRBJ1-5	CASSERQLTQPQHF	TGTGCCAGCAGTGAACGACAGCTAACCCAGCCCCAGCATTTT
-	TRBV6-1	-	TRBJ1-2	CASSETPGAANYGYTF	TGTGCCAGCAGTGAAACCCCAGGGGCCGCTAACTATGGCTACACCTTC
-	TRBV29-1	-	TRBJ2-3	CSVEPPGRGYKTDTQYF	TGCAGCGTTGAACCGCCCGGCAGGGGATACAAGACAGATACGCAGTATTTT
-	TRBV7-2	-	TRBJ2-7	CASSLKPGLPYEQYF	TGTGCCAGCAGCTTAAAACCAGGGCTCCCCTACGAGCAGTACTTC
-	TRBV7-2	-	TRBJ2-2	CASSLYRNTGELFF	TGTGCCAGCAGCTTATACCGGAACACCGGGGAGCTGTTTTTT
-	TRBV5-8	-	TRBJ2-7	CASSLGPGKGYEQYF	TGTGCCAGCAGCTTGGGGCCCGGGAAAGGCTACGAGCAGTACTTC
-	TRBV29-1	TRBD1	TRBJ2-3	CSVRTWSGGADTQYF	TGCAGCGTTCGAACCTGGTCAGGGGGTGCAGATACGCAGTATTTT
-	TRBV2	-	TRBJ1-5	CASSPSDSHNQPQHF	TGTGCCAGCAGTCCCTCGGACAGCCACAATCAGCCCCAGCATTTT
-	TRBV7-2	-	TRBJ1-2	CAQGSEANYGYTF	TGTGCCCAAGGATCGGAAGCTAACTATGGCTACACCTTC
-	TRBV5-6	-	TRBJ2-1	CASSFGGISYNEQFF	TGTGCCAGCAGCTTTGGGGGGATCTCCTACAATGAGCAGTTCTTC
-	TRBV7-7	TRBD1	TRBJ1-6	CASSLEQGNSPLHF	TGTGCTAGCAGCCTCGAACAGGGGAATTCACCCCTCCACTTT
-	TRBV6-5	-	TRBJ1-1	CASSSSVGGYEAFF	TGTGCCAGCAGCTCTAGCGTCGGGGGCTATGAAGCTTTCTTT
-	TRBV27	-	TRBJ2-5	CASSLSLTGFQETQYF	TGTGCCAGCAGTTTATCGTTGACAGGCTTCCAAGAGACCCAGTACTTC
-	TRBV18	-	TRBJ1-6	CASSPYTDSPLHF	TGTGCCAGCTCACCATATACGGATTCACCCCTCCACTTT
-	TRBV5-4	TRBD1	TRBJ1-2	CASSLDLGQENYGYTF	TGTGCCAGCAGCTTGGATTTGGGACAGGAGAACTATGGCTACACCTTC
-	TRBV5-1	-	TRBJ2-7	CASSFREAPYEQYF	TGCGCCAGCAGCTTCAGGGAAGCCCCCTACGAGCAGTACTTC
-	TRBV20-1	-	TRBJ1-2	CSVGARIGYTF	TGCAGTGTTGGGGCGCGAATTGGCTACACCTTC
once	TRBV19	TRBD1	TRBJ1-1	CASRRQGRNTEAFF	TGTGCCAGTAGGCGACAGGGGAGGAACACTGAAGCTTTCTTT
once	TRBV15	-	TRBJ1-5	CATSRRNSNQPQHF	TGTGCCACCAGCAGGCGAAATAGCAATCAGCCCCAGCATTTT
-	TRBV29-1	-	TRBJ2-6	CSVDFSGANVLTF	TGCAGCGTTGATTTCTCTGGGGCCAACGTCCTGACTTTC
few	TRBV6-5	TRBD1	TRBJ1-2	CASSPTDRELYGYTF	TGTGCCAGCAGTCCGACCGACAGGGAGCTCTATGGCTACACCTTC
few	TRBV4-1	-	TRBJ1-5	CASSQDQGPYQPQHF	TGCGCCAGCAGCCAAGACCAGGGGCCGTATCAGCCCCAGCATTTT
-	TRBV6-5	-	TRBJ2-7	CASGWGSPTYEQYF	TGTGCCAGCGGCTGGGGAAGTCCTACCTACGAGCAGTACTTC
-	TRBV5-4	-	TRBJ2-5	CASSYRTGRGETQYF	TGTGCCAGCAGCTACCGAACGGGACGTGGGGAGACCCAGTACTTC
-	TRBV2	-	TRBJ1-1	CASRIELNTEAFF	TGTGCCAGCAGGATAGAACTGAACACTGAAGCTTTCTTT
-	TRBV7-8	TRBD2	TRBJ2-7	CASSRLAVALEQYF	TGTGCCAGCAGCCGCCTAGCGGTTGCACTCGAGCAGTACTTC
-	TRBV9	-	TRBJ2-1	CASSVGAAVSYNEQFF	TGTGCCAGCAGCGTGGGGGCCGCTGTTTCCTACAATGAGCAGTTCTTC
-	TRBV7-2	TRBD1	TRBJ1-3	CASSPPGTGTGNTIYF	TGTGCCAGCAGCCCCCCCGGGACAGGGACTGGAAACACCATATATTTT
-	TRBV5-4	TRBD2	TRBJ2-5	CASSLGLAVETQYF	TGTGCCAGCAGCTTGGGACTAGCGGTAGAGACCCAGTACTTC